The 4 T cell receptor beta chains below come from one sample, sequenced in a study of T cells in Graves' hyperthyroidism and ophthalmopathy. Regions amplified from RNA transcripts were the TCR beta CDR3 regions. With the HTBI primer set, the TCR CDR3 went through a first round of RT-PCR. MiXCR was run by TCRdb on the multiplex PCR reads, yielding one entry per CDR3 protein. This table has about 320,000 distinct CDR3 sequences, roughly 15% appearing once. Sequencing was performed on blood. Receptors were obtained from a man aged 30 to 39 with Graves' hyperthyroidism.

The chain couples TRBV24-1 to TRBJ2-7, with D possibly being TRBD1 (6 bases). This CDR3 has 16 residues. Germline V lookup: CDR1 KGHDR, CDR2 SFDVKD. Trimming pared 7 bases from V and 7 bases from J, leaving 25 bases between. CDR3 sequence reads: CATRVFPRGPRGEQYF. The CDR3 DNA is TGTGCCACCAGGGTCTTTCCCAGGGGCCCTCGAGGGGAGCAGTACTTC.

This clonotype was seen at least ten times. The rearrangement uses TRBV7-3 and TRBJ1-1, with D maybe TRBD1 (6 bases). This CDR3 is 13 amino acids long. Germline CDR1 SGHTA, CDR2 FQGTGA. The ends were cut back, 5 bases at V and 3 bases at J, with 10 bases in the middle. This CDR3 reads CASSQGQYTEAFF. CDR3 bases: TGTGCCAGCAGCCAAGGACAGTACACTGAAGCTTTCTTT.

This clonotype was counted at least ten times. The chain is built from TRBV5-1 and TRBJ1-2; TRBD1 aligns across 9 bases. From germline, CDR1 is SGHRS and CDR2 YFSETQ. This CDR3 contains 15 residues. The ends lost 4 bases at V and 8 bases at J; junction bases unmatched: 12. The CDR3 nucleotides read TGCGCCAGCAGCACTGGACAGGGGCCTGGATCAGGCTACACCTTC. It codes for CASSTGQGPGSGYTF.

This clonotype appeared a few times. CDR3 nucleotide sequence: TGTGCCAGCAGCCTGGGGGCTAGCGGGGCCGCGACGAGGGCTACTGAGCAGTTCTTC. Translating gives CASSLGASGAATRATEQFF. This sequence joins TRBV13 and TRBJ2-1; TRBD2 matches 9 bases. Germline-derived CDR1 and CDR2 are PRHDT and FYEKMQ (reference sequence). Trimming took 5 bases from V and 9 from J; bases not matched to a gene: 23. The CDR3 extends over 19 amino acids.